This T cell receptor (beta chain) was retrieved from a study of tumor-infiltrating lymphocytes in primary liver carcinoma. Notes on the study in general: There were only about 7.5-25% of top clones found in all five tumor regions. Between tumor regions, pairs overlapped more than tumor-adjacent and tumor-blood pairs did.

The investigators made TCR beta cDNA from roughly 460 ng total RNA, using a constant-region primer. Three rounds of nested multiplex PCR with slightly modified ARM-PCR produced TCR beta libraries. MiXCR, run by TCRdb on the multiplex PCR reads, gives a single entry per CDR3 protein. This table holds under 25,000 distinct CDR3 sequences, 60% to 80% found once. A remark on this clonotype: What it binds is unknown. Sequence at one end of the junction differs from germline and may be a read error.

Taking about 18-32 mg of unsorted bulk tissue, the authors co-extracted RNA and DNA. Each tumor had five separate regions sampled. This TCR was recovered from a woman in her twenties or thirties with primary liver carcinoma and hepatitis B virus infection. The specimen sequenced was liver tumor tissue from sampling region 5. Subset indicated: tumor region T5, tumor centre.

CDR3 residues: CASSYGLWEGQNEQFF. The DNA for the CDR3 is TGTGCCAGCAGCTACGGACTGTGGGAGGGCCAAAATGAGCAATTCTTC. The chain is built from TRBV6-5 and TRBJ2-1; 7 bases align to TRBD2. This CDR3 is built from 16 residues. CDR1 and CDR2 (germline): MNHEY, SVGAGI.